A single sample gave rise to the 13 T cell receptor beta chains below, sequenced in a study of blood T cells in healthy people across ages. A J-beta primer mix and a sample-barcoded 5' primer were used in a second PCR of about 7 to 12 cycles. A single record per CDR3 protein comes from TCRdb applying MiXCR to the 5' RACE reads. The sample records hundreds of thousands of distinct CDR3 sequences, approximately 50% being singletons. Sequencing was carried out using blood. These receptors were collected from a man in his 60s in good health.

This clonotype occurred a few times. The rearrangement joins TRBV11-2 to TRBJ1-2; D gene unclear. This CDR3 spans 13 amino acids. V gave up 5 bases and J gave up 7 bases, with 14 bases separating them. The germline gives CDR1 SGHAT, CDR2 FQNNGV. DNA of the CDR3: TGTGCCAGCAGCCGTGACCGTTCGGCTGGCTACACCTTC. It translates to CASSRDRSAGYTF.

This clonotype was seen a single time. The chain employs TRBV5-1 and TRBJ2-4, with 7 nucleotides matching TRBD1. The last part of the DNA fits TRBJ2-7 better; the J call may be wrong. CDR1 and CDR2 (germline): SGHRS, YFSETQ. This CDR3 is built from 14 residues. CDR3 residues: CASSSGQVPYEQYF. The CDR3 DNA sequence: TGCGCCAGCAGCTCCGGACAGGTCCCCTACGAGCAGTACTTC.

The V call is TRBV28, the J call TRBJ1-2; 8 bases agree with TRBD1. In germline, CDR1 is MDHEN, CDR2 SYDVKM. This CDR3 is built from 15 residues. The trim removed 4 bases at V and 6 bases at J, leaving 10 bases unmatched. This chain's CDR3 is CASSSPTGGKDGYTF. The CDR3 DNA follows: TGTGCCAGCAGTTCGCCCACAGGGGGAAAGGATGGCTACACCTTC.

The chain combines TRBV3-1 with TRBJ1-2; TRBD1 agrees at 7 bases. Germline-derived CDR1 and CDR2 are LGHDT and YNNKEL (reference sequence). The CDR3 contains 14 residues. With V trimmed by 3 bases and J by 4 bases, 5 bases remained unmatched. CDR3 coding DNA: TGTGCCAGCAGCCAGGACAGGCCCCCCTATGGCTACACCTTC. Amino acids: CASSQDRPPYGYTF.

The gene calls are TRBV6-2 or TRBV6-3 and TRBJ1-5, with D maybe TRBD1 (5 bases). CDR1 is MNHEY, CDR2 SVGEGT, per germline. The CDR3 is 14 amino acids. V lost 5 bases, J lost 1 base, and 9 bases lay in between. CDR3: CASSDGASNQPQHF. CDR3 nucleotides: TGTGCCAGCAGTGACGGGGCAAGCAATCAGCCCCAGCATTTT.

CDR3 amino acids: CSARDPPGTRDNEQFF. CDR3 nucleotides: TGCAGTGCTAGAGATCCCCCCGGGACTAGAGACAATGAGCAGTTCTTC. V gene TRBV20-1 combines with J gene TRBJ2-1; 8 nucleotides agree with TRBD2. Germline values: CDR1 DFQATT, CDR2 SNEGSKA (reference sequence). The ends lost 0 bases at V and 5 bases at J; junction bases unmatched: 9. The CDR3 consists of 16 residues.

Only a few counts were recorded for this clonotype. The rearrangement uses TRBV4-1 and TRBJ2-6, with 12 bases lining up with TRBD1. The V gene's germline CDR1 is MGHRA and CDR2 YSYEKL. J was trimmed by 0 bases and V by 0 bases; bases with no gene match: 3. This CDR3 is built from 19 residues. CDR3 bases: TGCGCCAGCAGCCAAGATAAGGGACAGGGGGCCTCTGGGGCCAACGTCCTGACTTTC. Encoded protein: CASSQDKGQGASGANVLTF.

The CDR3 DNA reads TGTGCCAGCAGTTACTACCGGACTAGCGGGATGGGGACCCAGTACTTC. The encoded protein is CASSYYRTSGMGTQYF. The chain has TRBV6-2 or TRBV6-3 and TRBJ2-5, with 12 bases that match TRBD2. Per germline, CDR1 MNHEY and CDR2 SVGEGT. Trimming removed 1 base from V and 7 bases from J; junction bases left unmatched: 7. CDR3 length: 16 residues.

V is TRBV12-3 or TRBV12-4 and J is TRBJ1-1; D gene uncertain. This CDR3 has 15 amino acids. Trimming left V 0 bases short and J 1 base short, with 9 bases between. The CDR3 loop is CASSLALAANTEAFF. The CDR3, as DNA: TGTGCCAGCAGTTTAGCGCTCGCGGCGAACACTGAAGCTTTCTTT.

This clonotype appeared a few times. CDR3 amino acids: CSVRQVGETQYF. CDR3 DNA sequence: TGCAGCGTCAGACAGGTGGGGGAGACCCAGTACTTC. The rearrangement uses TRBV29-1 and TRBJ2-5; D may be TRBD1 (6 bases). CDR3 length: 12 amino acids. V dropped 6 bases and J dropped 5 bases, with 13 bases sitting between them. Germline lookup yields CDR1 SQVTM and CDR2 ANQGSEA.

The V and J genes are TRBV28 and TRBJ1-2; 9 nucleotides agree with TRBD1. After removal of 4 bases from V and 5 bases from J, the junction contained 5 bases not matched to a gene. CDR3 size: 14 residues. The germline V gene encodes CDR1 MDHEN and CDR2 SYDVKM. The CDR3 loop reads CASSYSGTGYGYTF. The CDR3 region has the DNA TGTGCCAGCAGTTACTCCGGGACAGGGTATGGCTACACCTTC.

CDR3 protein: CASSSWVDPETQYF. CDR3 nucleotide sequence: TGTGCCAGCAGTAGTTGGGTAGATCCGGAGACCCAGTACTTC. This chain uses TRBV12-3 or TRBV12-4 with TRBJ2-4, with no clear D. The J call may be wrong; the DNA end is better matched by TRBJ2-5. The CDR3 is 14 residues long.

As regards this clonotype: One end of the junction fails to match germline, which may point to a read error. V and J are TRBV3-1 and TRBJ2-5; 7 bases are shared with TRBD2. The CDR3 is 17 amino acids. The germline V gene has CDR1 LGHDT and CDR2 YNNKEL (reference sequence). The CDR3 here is CASSQEYSGARQEPQYF. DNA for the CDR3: TGTGCCAGCAGCCAAGAATACAGCGGGGCCCGCCAAGAGCCCCAGTACTTC.